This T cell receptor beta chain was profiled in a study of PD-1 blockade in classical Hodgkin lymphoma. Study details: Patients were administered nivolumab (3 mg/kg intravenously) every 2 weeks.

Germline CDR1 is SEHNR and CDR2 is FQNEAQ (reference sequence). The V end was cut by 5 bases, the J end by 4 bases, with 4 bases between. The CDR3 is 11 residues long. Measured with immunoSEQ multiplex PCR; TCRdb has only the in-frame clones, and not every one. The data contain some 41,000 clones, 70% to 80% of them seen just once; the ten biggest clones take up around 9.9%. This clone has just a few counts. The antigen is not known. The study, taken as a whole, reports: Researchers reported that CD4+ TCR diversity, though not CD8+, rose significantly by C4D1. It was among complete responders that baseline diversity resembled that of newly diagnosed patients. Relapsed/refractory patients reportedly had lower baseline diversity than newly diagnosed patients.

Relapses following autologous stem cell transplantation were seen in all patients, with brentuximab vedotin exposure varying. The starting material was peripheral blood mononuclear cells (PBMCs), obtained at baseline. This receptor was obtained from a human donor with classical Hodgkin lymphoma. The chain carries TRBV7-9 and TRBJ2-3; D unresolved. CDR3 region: CASSGADTQYF. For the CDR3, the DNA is TGTGCCAGCAGCGGGGCAGATACGCAGTATTTT.